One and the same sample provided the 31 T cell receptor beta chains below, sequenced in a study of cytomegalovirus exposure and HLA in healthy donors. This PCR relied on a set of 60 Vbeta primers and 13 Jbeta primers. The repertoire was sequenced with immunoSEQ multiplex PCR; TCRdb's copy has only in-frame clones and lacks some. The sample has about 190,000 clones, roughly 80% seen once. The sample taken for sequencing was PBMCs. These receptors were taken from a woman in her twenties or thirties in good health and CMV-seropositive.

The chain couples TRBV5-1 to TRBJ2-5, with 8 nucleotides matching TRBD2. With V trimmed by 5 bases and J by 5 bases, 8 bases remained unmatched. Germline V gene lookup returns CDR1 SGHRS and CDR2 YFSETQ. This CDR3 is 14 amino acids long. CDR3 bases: TGCGCCAGCAGGCCGCGGGAGGTGGTGGAGACCCAGTACTTC. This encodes CASRPREVVETQYF.

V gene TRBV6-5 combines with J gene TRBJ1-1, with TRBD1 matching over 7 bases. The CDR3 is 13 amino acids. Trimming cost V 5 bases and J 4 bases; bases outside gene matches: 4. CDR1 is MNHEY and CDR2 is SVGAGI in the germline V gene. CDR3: CASSPQGSTEAFF. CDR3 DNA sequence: TGTGCCAGCAGTCCACAGGGGAGCACTGAAGCTTTCTTT.

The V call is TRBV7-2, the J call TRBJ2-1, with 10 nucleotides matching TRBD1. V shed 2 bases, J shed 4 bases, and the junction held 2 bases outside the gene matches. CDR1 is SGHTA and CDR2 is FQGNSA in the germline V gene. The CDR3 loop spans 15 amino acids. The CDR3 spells CASSLRTGGYNEQFF. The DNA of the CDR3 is TGTGCCAGCAGCTTAAGGACAGGGGGTTACAATGAGCAGTTCTTC.

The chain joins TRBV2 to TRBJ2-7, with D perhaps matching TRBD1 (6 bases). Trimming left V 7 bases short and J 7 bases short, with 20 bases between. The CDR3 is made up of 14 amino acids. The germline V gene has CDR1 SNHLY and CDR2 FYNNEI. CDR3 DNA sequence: TGTGCCAGCACATTCCGGGGACATTCGAAAGAGCAGTACTTC. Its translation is CASTFRGHSKEQYF.

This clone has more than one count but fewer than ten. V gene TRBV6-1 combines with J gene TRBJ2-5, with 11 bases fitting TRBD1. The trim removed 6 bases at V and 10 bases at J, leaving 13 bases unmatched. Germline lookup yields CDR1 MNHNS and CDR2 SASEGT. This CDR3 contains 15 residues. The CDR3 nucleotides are TGTGCCAGCAGCCCCCTTCGGGACAGGGGGTATGGCCAGTACTTC. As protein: CASSPLRDRGYGQYF.

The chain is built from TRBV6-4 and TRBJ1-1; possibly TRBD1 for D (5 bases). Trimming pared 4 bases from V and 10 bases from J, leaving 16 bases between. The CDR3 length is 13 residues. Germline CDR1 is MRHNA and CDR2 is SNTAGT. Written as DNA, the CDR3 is TGTGCCAGCAGTGCCACGGGACTGGAGCGAGCTTTCTTT. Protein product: CASSATGLERAFF.

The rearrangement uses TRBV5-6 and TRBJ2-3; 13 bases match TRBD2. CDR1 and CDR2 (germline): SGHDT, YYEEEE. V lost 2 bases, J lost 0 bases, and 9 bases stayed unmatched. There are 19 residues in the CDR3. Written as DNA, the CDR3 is TGTGCCAGCAGCTTACCCGGGACTAGCGGGGTTGCTAGCACAGATACGCAGTATTTT. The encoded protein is CASSLPGTSGVASTDTQYF.

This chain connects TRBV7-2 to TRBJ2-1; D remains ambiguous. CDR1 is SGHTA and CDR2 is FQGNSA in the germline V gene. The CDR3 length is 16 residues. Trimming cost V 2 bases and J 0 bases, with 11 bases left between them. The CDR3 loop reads CASSLNRLSSYNEQFF. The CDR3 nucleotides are TGTGCCAGCAGCTTAAATCGCCTGAGCTCCTACAATGAGCAGTTCTTC.

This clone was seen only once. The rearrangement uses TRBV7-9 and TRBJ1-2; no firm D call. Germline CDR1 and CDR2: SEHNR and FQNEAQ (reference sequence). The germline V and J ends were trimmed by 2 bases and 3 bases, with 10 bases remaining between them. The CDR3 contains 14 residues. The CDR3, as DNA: TGTGCCAGCAGCTTAAGTACGGGGTACTATGGCTACACCTTC. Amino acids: CASSLSTGYYGYTF. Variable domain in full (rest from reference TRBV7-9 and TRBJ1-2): DTGVSQNPRHKITKRGQNVTFRCDPISEHNRLYWYRQTLGQGPEFLTYFQNEAQLEKSRLLSDRFSAERPKGSFSTLEIQRTEQGDSAMYLCASSLSTGYYGYTFGSGTRLTVV.

CDR3 sequence: CASSSQTGNTIYF. CDR3 DNA sequence: TGCGCCAGCAGCTCACAGACAGGAAACACCATATATTTT. This chain links TRBV5-1 with TRBJ1-3; D call uncertain. The length of the CDR3 is 13 residues. V was cut by 3 bases and J by 4 bases, with 8 bases left in between. CDR1 is SGHRS, CDR2 YFSETQ, per germline.

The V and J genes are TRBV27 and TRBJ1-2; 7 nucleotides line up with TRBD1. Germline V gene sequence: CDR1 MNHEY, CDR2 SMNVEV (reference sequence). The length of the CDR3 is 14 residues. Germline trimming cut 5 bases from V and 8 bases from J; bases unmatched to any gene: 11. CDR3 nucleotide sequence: TGTGCCAGCAGTCTTACCAGGGGGTCGGGGGGCTACACCTTC. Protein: CASSLTRGSGGYTF.

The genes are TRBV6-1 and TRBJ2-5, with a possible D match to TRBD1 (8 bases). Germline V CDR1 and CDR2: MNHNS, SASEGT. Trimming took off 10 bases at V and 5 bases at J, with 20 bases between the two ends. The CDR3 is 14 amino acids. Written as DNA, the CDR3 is TGTGCCACCCTTGGGGGGAGGGACAGGGAGACCCAGTACTTC. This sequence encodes CATLGGRDRETQYF.

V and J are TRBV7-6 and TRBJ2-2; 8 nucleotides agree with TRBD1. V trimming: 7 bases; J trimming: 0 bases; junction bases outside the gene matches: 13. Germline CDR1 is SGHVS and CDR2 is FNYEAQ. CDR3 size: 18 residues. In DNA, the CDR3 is TGTGCCAGCAACCAGGGGGCCGGGACAGCTTCGAACACCGGGGAGCTGTTTTTT. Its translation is CASNQGAGTASNTGELFF.

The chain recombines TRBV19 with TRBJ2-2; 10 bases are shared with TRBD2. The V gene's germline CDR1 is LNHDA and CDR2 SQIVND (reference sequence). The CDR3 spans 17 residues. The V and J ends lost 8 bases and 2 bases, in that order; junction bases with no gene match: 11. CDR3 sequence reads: CASSYSGLAENTGELFF. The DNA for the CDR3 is TGTGCCAGTTCATACTCTGGACTAGCGGAAAACACCGGGGAGCTGTTTTTT.

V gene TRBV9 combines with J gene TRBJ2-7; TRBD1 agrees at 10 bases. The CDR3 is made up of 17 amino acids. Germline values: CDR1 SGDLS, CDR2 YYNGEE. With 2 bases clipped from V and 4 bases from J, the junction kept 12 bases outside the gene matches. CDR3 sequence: CASSVRGDRGFSYEQYF. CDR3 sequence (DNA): TGTGCCAGCAGCGTGCGGGGGGACAGGGGTTTTTCGTACGAGCAGTACTTC.

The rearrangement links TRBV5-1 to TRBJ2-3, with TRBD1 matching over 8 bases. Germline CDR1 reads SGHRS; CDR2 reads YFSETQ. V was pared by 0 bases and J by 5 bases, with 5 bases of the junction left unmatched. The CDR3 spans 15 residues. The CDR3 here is CASSLVDRERDTQYF. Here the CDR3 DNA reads TGCGCCAGCAGCTTGGTGGACAGGGAAAGAGATACGCAGTATTTT.

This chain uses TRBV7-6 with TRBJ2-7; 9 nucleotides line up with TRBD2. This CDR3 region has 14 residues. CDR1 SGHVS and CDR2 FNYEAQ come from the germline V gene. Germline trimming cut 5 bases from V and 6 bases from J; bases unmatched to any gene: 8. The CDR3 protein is CASSPIAGVREQYF. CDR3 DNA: TGTGCCAGCAGCCCGATAGCGGGAGTTCGCGAGCAGTACTTC. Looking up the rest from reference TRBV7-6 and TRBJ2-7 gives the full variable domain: GAGVSQSPRYKVTKRGQDVALRCDPISGHVSLYWYRQALGQGPEFLTYFNYEAQQDKSGLPNDRFSAERPEGSISTLTIQRTEQRDSAMYRCASSPIAGVREQYFGPGTRLTVT.

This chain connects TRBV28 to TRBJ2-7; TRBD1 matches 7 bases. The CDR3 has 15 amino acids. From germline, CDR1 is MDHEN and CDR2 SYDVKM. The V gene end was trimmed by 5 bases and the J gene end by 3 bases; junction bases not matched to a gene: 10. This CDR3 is CASSLLPGQHYEQYF. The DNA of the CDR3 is TGTGCCAGCAGTCTCCTACCGGGACAGCACTACGAGCAGTACTTC.

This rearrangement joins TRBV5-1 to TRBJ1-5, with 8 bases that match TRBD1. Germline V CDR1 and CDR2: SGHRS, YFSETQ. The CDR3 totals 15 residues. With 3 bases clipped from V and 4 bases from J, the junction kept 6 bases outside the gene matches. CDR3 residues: CASSWTGQDNQPQHF. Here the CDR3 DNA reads TGCGCCAGCAGCTGGACAGGGCAGGATAATCAGCCCCAGCATTTT.

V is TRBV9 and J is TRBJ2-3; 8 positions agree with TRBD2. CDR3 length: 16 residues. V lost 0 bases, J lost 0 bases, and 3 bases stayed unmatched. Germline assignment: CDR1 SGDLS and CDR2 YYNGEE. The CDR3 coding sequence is TGTGCCAGCAGCGTAGGACTAGCGACGAGCACAGATACGCAGTATTTT. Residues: CASSVGLATSTDTQYF.

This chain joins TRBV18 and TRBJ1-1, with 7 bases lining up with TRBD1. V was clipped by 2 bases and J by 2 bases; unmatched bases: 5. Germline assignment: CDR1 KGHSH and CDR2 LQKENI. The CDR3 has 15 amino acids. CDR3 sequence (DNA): TGTGCCAGCTCACCAAAGAGACAGGGCAACACTGAAGCTTTCTTT. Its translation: CASSPKRQGNTEAFF.

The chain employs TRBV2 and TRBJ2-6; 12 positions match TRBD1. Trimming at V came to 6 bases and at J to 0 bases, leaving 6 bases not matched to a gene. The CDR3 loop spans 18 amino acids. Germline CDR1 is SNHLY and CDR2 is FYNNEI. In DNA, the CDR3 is TGTGCCAGCAGGGGGACAGGGGGCCATAGCTCTGGGGCCAACGTCCTGACTTTC. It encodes CASRGTGGHSSGANVLTF. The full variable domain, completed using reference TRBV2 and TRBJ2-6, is EPEVTQTPSHQVTQMGQEVILRCVPISNHLYFYWYRQILGQKVEFLVSFYNNEISEKSEIFDDQFSVERPDGSNFTLKIRSTKLEDSAMYFCASRGTGGHSSGANVLTFGAGSRLTVL.

CDR3 loop: CASGTGEYTGELFF. In nucleotides, the CDR3 is TGTGCCAGCGGGACAGGGGAATATACCGGGGAGCTGTTTTTT. The V and J genes are TRBV19 and TRBJ2-2, with 10 bases matching TRBD1. CDR3 length: 14 amino acids. With 9 bases clipped from V and 5 bases from J, the junction kept 6 bases outside the gene matches. Germline CDR1 LNHDA, CDR2 SQIVND (reference sequence).

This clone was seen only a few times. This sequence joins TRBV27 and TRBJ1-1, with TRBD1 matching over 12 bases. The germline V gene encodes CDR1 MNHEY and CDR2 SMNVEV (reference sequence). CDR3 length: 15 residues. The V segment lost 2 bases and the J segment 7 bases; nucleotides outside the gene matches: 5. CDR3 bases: TGTGCCAGCAGTTTACGGGACAGGGGGCTGGATGAAGCTTTCTTT. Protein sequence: CASSLRDRGLDEAFF.

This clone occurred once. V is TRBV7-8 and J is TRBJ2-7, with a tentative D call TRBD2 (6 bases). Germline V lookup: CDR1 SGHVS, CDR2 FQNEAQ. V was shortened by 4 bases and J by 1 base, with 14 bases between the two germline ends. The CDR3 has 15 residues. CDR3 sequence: CASSSPPGVSYEQYF. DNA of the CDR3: TGTGCCAGCAGCTCCCCCCCGGGGGTGTCCTACGAGCAGTACTTC.

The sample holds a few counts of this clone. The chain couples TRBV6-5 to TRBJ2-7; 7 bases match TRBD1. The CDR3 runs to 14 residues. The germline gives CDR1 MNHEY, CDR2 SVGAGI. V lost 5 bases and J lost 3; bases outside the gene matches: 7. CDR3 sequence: CASSAAAGGYEQYF. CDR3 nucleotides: TGTGCCAGCAGTGCCGCCGCAGGGGGCTACGAGCAGTACTTC.

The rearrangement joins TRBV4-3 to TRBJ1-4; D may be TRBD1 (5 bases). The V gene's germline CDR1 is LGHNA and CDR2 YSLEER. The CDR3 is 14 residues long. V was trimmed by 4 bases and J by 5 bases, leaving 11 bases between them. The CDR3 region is CASSLRGSNEKLFF. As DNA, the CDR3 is TGCGCCAGCAGCCTCCGGGGGTCGAATGAAAAACTGTTTTTT.

Here the CDR3 reads CASSLWGRGGPNEQFF. The CDR3 DNA sequence: TGTGCCAGCAGTCTATGGGGACGGGGGGGTCCCAATGAGCAGTTCTTC. The chain links TRBV7-9 to TRBJ2-1; TRBD2 matches at 8 bases. Looked up from germline, CDR1 is SEHNR and CDR2 is FQNEAQ (reference sequence). The CDR3 spans 16 residues. V was clipped by 6 bases and J by 6 bases; unmatched bases: 13.

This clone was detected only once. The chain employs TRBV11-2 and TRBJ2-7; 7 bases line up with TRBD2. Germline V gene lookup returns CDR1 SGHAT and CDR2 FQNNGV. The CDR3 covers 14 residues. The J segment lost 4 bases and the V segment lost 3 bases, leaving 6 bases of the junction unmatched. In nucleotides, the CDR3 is TGTGCCAGCAGCTTCGGCGGGAGAATTTACGAGCAGTACTTC. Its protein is CASSFGGRIYEQYF.

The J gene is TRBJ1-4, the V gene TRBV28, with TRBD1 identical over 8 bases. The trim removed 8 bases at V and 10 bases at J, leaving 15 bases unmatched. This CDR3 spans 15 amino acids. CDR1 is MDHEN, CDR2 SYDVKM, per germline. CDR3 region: CASGEARQGRGKLFF. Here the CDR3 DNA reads TGTGCCAGCGGGGAGGCACGACAGGGGAGGGGAAAACTGTTTTTT.

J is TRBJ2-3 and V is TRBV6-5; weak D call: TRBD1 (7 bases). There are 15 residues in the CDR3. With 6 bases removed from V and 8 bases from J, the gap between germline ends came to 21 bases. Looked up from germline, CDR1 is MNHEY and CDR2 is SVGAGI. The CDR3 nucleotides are TGTGCCAGCAGCGCGGGACAGATAGGTTTTAGTACGCAGTATTTT. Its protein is CASSAGQIGFSTQYF.